Shown below are 12 T cell receptor beta chains from a single sample sequenced in a study of blood T cell repertoires in COVID-19 (TCRdb year 2020). Libraries were prepared through the immunoSEQ multiplex PCR assay. TCRdb holds this immuneACCESS table with in-frame rearrangements only. Some clones are missing; in checked studies, unresolved V genes explain under half, and the rest has no known cause. In this sample the table shows 150,000 to 200,000 clones, more than 75% of which occur a single time. 15% to 20% of the sample lies in the top ten. Sequenced input: PBMCs or T cells enriched from blood (not recorded which). These receptors all come from a woman aged 45-65 years who had recovered from COVID-19.

V and J are TRBV3-1 (or the pseudogene TRBV3-2) and TRBJ1-1, with D possibly being TRBD1 (5 bases). Germline V CDR1 and CDR2: LGHDT, YNNKEL (reference sequence). CDR3 length: 12 residues. Trimming removed 0 bases at V and 7 bases at J, with 6 bases between. CDR3 DNA sequence: TGTGCCAGCAGCCAAGAGGGGCGTGAAGCTTTCTTT. Amino acid sequence: CASSQEGREAFF.

Concerning this clone: One junction end does not reproduce the germline sequence, and a read error may be involved. This chain joins TRBV29-1 and TRBJ2-5, with 7 bases identical to TRBD2. The CDR3 sequence is 11 residues long. Germline CDR1 reads SQVTM; CDR2 reads ANQGSEA. The DNA for the CDR3 is TGTACGAGCGGGATAGGAGAGACCCAGTACTTC. Its protein product is CTSGIGETQYF.

CDR3 amino acids: CASSSAGMGNSPLHF. CDR3 sequence (DNA): TGTGCCAGCAGCAGCGCCGGGATGGGTAATTCACCCCTCCACTTT. The chain is built from TRBV7-6 and TRBJ1-6; D ambiguous. The V end was cut by 5 bases, the J end by 6 bases, with 14 bases between. Germline CDR1 is SGHVS and CDR2 is FNYEAQ. The CDR3 loop spans 15 amino acids.

The chain uses TRBV18 and TRBJ1-2; D gene unclear. Between the trimmed V and J ends, which lost 5 bases and 0 bases, there was a span of 10 bases. The CDR3 runs to 14 residues. Germline V gives CDR1 KGHSH, CDR2 LQKENI. The CDR3 nucleotides are TGTGCCAGCTCATCAGACCTAGCTAACTATGGCTACACCTTC. This translates into CASSSDLANYGYTF.

The chain recombines TRBV6-2 or TRBV6-3 with TRBJ2-7, with D perhaps TRBD1 (5 bases). Trimming cost V 5 bases and J 0 bases, with 5 bases left between them. The CDR3 is 12 amino acids. Germline CDR1 MNHEY, CDR2 SVGEGT. CDR3 DNA: TGTGCCAGCAGTGACAGCTCCTACGAGCAGTACTTC. Its translation is CASSDSSYEQYF.

Worth noting for this clone: At one boundary the junction diverges from the germline segment, which might be a read error. The genes are TRBV11-2 and TRBJ2-1; perhaps TRBD1 as D (5 bases). The V gene's germline CDR1 is SGHAT and CDR2 FQNNGV. The CDR3 loop spans 11 amino acids. The CDR3 reads CASSDGHPSLF. Here the CDR3 DNA reads TGTGCCAGCTCAGATGGACACCCCAGCCTCTTC.

The CDR3 spells CASSQDYAGRAEQYF. CDR3 coding DNA: TGTGCCAGCAGCCAAGATTACGCTGGGCGAGCCGAGCAGTACTTC. The chain has TRBV3-1 (or the pseudogene TRBV3-2) and TRBJ2-7; D is unclear. This CDR3 region has 15 residues. CDR1 and CDR2 (germline): LGHDT, YNNKEL (reference sequence). Trimming removed 0 bases from V and 6 bases from J, with 15 bases in between.

The rearrangement uses TRBV5-6 and TRBJ1-3; D is undetermined. The CDR3 contains 14 residues. Germline assignment: CDR1 SGHDT and CDR2 YYEEEE. Between the trimmed V and J ends, which lost 1 base and 2 bases, there was a span of 7 bases. The CDR3 spells CASSLRGPGNTIYF. Written as DNA, the CDR3 is TGTGCCAGCAGCTTGAGAGGGCCTGGAAACACCATATATTTT.

This clone was observed a single time. The chain carries TRBV19 and TRBJ1-2; D is ambiguous. Germline loops: CDR1 LNHDA, CDR2 SQIVND (reference sequence). Trimming removed 2 bases at V and 8 bases at J, with 9 bases between. The length of the CDR3 is 12 residues. CDR3 sequence (DNA): TGTGCCAGTAGTATATCGAGGTTCGGCTACACCTTC. Translated, it gives CASSISRFGYTF.

The genes are TRBV27 and TRBJ1-5; D is unresolved. Trimming took off 1 base at V and 6 bases at J, with 13 bases between the two ends. CDR1 and CDR2 from the germline V gene are MNHEY and SMNVEV (reference sequence). CDR3 length: 15 amino acids. CDR3 sequence: CASSLLANTGQPQHF. The CDR3 DNA follows: TGTGCCAGCAGTTTATTGGCCAACACGGGTCAGCCCCAGCATTTT.

V and J are TRBV30 and TRBJ1-5; 9 bases are shared with TRBD1. With V trimmed by 3 bases and J by 3 bases, 3 bases remained unmatched. The CDR3 spans 14 residues. CDR1 and CDR2 from the germline V gene are GTSNPN and SVGIG (reference sequence). The CDR3 region has the DNA TGTGCCTGGAGCGGGACAGGGCTCAATCAGCCCCAGCATTTT. Protein: CAWSGTGLNQPQHF.

The V call is TRBV7-3, the J call TRBJ2-7, with 10 nucleotides matching TRBD2. Germline CDR1 SGHTA, CDR2 FQGTGA. The J segment lost 1 base and the V segment lost 4 bases, leaving 16 bases of the junction unmatched. The CDR3 runs 19 residues. The CDR3 DNA is TGTGCCAGCAGCTCCCAACCGGGGAGGGCTAGCGGGGGATCCTACGAGCAGTACTTC. Its protein is CASSSQPGRASGGSYEQYF.